Shown below are 29 T cell receptor beta chains from a single sample sequenced in a study of cytomegalovirus exposure and HLA in healthy donors. 60 Vbeta and 13 Jbeta primers were used in PCR. TCRdb keeps only in-frame clones here, not all; method: immunoSEQ multiplex PCR. This table holds about 170,000 clones, about three quarters found once. The sample was PBMCs. The receptors originated from a girl aged 5 to 17 in good health and CMV-seronegative.

The chain employs TRBV5-5 and TRBJ1-1; 8 nucleotides line up with TRBD1. The trim removed 2 bases at V and 1 base at J, leaving 7 bases unmatched. From germline, CDR1 is SGHKS and CDR2 YYEKEE (reference sequence). This CDR3 spans 16 amino acids. CDR3 bases: TGTGCCAGCAGCTTTGTCAGGGGGCGAGAGAACACTGAAGCTTTCTTT. Protein: CASSFVRGRENTEAFF.

This clone showed up just a few times. The rearrangement joins TRBV6-6 to TRBJ1-5; the D is unclear. Between the trimmed V and J ends, which lost 5 bases and 7 bases, there was a span of 12 bases. This CDR3 is 13 amino acids long. From germline, CDR1 is MNHNY and CDR2 SVGAGI (reference sequence). The CDR3 is CASSLLAVQPQHF. CDR3 nucleotide sequence: TGTGCCAGCAGTCTACTTGCTGTACAGCCCCAGCATTTT.

The chain joins TRBV7-8 to TRBJ2-1, with 8 bases aligning to TRBD1. Losses at the gene ends were 8 bases for V and 3 bases for J; bases not matched to a gene: 6. CDR1 is SGHVS and CDR2 is FQNEAQ in the germline V gene. The CDR3 is made up of 14 amino acids. CDR3 loop: CASFPGTGYNEQFF. For the CDR3, the DNA is TGTGCCAGCTTTCCCGGGACAGGCTACAATGAGCAGTTCTTC.

This clone was detected only once. CDR3 amino acids: CASSLAQRGLGTEAFF. As DNA, the CDR3 is TGTGCCAGCAGCTTAGCCCAAAGGGGGCTAGGCACTGAAGCTTTCTTT. J is TRBJ1-1 and V is TRBV7-9; 7 nucleotides match TRBD1. Germline V gives CDR1 SEHNR, CDR2 FQNEAQ (reference sequence). The V and J ends lost 0 bases and 4 bases, in that order; junction bases with no gene match: 8. CDR3 length equals 16 residues.

The rearrangement joins TRBV6-6 to TRBJ1-4; unclear D gene. The CDR3 sequence is 15 residues long. The ends were cut back, 5 bases at V and 7 bases at J, with 17 bases in the middle. Per germline, CDR1 MNHNY and CDR2 SVGAGI (reference sequence). DNA of the CDR3: TGTGCCAGCAGTAGCGGTGGGCAATCGGGTGAAAAACTGTTTTTT. It translates to CASSSGGQSGEKLFF.

The chain employs TRBV27 and TRBJ1-6; 7 bases line up with TRBD1. This CDR3 has 15 residues. Germline assignment: CDR1 MNHEY and CDR2 SMNVEV (reference sequence). With 5 bases clipped from V and 8 bases from J, the junction kept 9 bases outside the gene matches. The CDR3 nucleotides are TGTGCCAGCAGTCCCCGACAGGGATGGGATTCACCCCTCCACTTT. It encodes CASSPRQGWDSPLHF.

The sample holds a few counts of this clone. The sample has other DNA sequences that encode this CDR3 too. The chain links TRBV7-3 to TRBJ2-5; TRBD1 might be the D (5 bases). This CDR3 spans 13 amino acids. Trimming removed 5 bases at V and 4 bases at J, with 11 bases between. Germline V lookup: CDR1 SGHTA, CDR2 FQGTGA. CDR3 region: CASSQGVGETQYF. CDR3 DNA sequence: TGTGCCAGCAGCCAAGGGGTTGGAGAGACCCAGTACTTC.

The V call is TRBV25-1, the J call TRBJ1-1; D is ambiguous. In germline, CDR1 is MGHDK, CDR2 SYGVNS. Trimming left V 7 bases short and J 5 bases short, with 17 bases between. This CDR3 comprises 14 residues. DNA for the CDR3: TGTGCCAGCAAAAAACCGGGTCCGGGAACTGAAGCTTTCTTT. This gives the protein CASKKPGPGTEAFF.

This clone came up once. V gene TRBV7-9 combines with J gene TRBJ2-5; TRBD2 aligns across 12 bases. The CDR3 extends over 16 amino acids. J gave up 5 bases and V 5 bases, and 9 bases lay outside the gene matches. Germline-derived CDR1 and CDR2 are SEHNR and FQNEAQ (reference sequence). The CDR3 coding sequence is TGTGCCAGCAGCCCCGACCGGACTAGCGGGGTTGAGACCCAGTACTTC. Its protein product is CASSPDRTSGVETQYF.

The rearrangement joins TRBV6-1 to TRBJ2-3; 7 positions match TRBD2. With 6 bases clipped from V and 2 bases from J, the junction kept 8 bases outside the gene matches. The CDR3 runs 15 residues. Germline V gene data show CDR1 as MNHNS and CDR2 as SASEGT. CDR3 bases: TGTGCCAGCAGGACGGAAGCGGGGCCCACAGATACGCAGTATTTT. It codes for CASRTEAGPTDTQYF.

This clone was counted only a few times. J is TRBJ1-4 and V is TRBV15; 8 positions match TRBD1. Germline V CDR1 and CDR2: LNHNV, YYDKDF (reference sequence). CDR3 size: 15 residues. The V gene end was trimmed by 0 bases and the J gene end by 7 bases; junction bases not matched to a gene: 4. The CDR3 region has the DNA TGTGCCACCAGCAGAGATACAGGGGGAGGTGAAAAACTGTTTTTT. Residues: CATSRDTGGGEKLFF.

The chain has TRBV30 and TRBJ2-3; 7 nucleotides line up with TRBD2. In germline, CDR1 is GTSNPN, CDR2 SVGIG (reference sequence). The CDR3 extends over 15 amino acids. After removal of 1 base from V and 4 bases from J, the junction contained 8 bases not matched to a gene. The CDR3 bases are TGTGCCTGGAGTGACGCGGGGGATCTTTCAGATACGCAGTATTTT. Amino acids: CAWSDAGDLSDTQYF.

This clone occurred a few times. The chain employs TRBV5-4 and TRBJ1-6, with D unresolved. Germline CDR1 is SGHNT and CDR2 is YYREEE (reference sequence). V dropped 1 base and J dropped 10 bases, with 9 bases sitting between them. There are 13 residues in the CDR3. CDR3 sequence (DNA): TGTGCCAGCAGCTTGTCGGAGCGGTCACCCCTCCACTTT. Amino acid sequence: CASSLSERSPLHF.

The rearrangement joins TRBV19 to TRBJ1-4, with D possibly being TRBD1 (5 bases). The V end was cut by 3 bases, the J end by 5 bases, with 19 bases between. This CDR3 comprises 17 residues. Germline V gene sequence: CDR1 LNHDA, CDR2 SQIVND (reference sequence). CDR3 amino acids: CASSILSATGENEKLFF. DNA of the CDR3: TGTGCCAGTAGTATTCTTTCGGCCACAGGAGAAAATGAAAAACTGTTTTTT.

The chain combines TRBV6-5 with TRBJ2-3; 9 bases fit TRBD1. V lost 6 bases, J lost 3 bases, and 4 bases stayed unmatched. This CDR3 spans 14 amino acids. The germline CDR1 and CDR2 sequences are MNHEY and SVGAGI. As DNA, the CDR3 is TGTGCCAGCAGCCCCGGGACAGGGACAGATACGCAGTATTTT. This gives the protein CASSPGTGTDTQYF.

The chain combines TRBV9 with TRBJ1-6; D is undetermined. Trimming stripped 2 bases from V and 5 bases from J, with 8 bases between. Per the germline V gene, CDR1 is SGDLS and CDR2 is YYNGEE. There are 14 residues in the CDR3. The CDR3, as DNA: TGTGCCAGCAGCGTCGGAGACGATAATTCACCCCTCCACTTT. Amino acid sequence: CASSVGDDNSPLHF.

The V and J genes are TRBV21-1 and TRBJ1-5. TRBV21-1 is termed a pseudogene. The CDR3 contains 12 residues. The CDR3 loop reads CASMGEYPPQHF. CDR3 nucleotide sequence: TGTGCCAGCATGGGAGAGTACCCGCCCCAGCATTTT.

J is TRBJ2-5 and V is TRBV6-1, with 8 bases aligning to TRBD2. V was clipped by 3 bases and J by 10 bases; unmatched bases: 7. CDR3 length: 13 residues. Germline CDR1 reads MNHNS; CDR2 reads SASEGT. The CDR3 DNA sequence: TGTGCCAGCAGTGACGGACTAGCAGCGGGCCAGTACTTC. Residues: CASSDGLAAGQYF.

V is TRBV2 and J is TRBJ1-5; no clear D gene. Trimming took off 5 bases at V and 7 bases at J, with 15 bases between the two ends. The germline V gene has CDR1 SNHLY and CDR2 FYNNEI. This CDR3 has 14 residues. CDR3 region: CASSRTGVGQPQHF. CDR3 coding DNA: TGTGCCAGCAGTAGGACCGGGGTCGGCCAGCCCCAGCATTTT.

The chain joins TRBV4-1 to TRBJ2-5; 7 bases map to TRBD2. Germline V gene lookup returns CDR1 MGHRA and CDR2 YSYEKL. V lost 1 base and J lost 4; bases outside the gene matches: 3. The CDR3 contains 14 residues. The CDR3 sequence: CASSQVGGVETQYF. DNA of the CDR3: TGCGCCAGCAGCCAAGTGGGAGGGGTAGAGACCCAGTACTTC.

The chain uses TRBV19 and TRBJ1-2, with a tentative D call TRBD1 (6 bases). This CDR3 contains 15 residues. Germline-derived CDR1 and CDR2 are LNHDA and SQIVND (reference sequence). V was trimmed by 1 base and J by 0 bases, leaving 9 bases between them. CDR3: CASSIGGQTNYGYTF. The CDR3 nucleotides read TGTGCCAGTAGTATAGGAGGACAGACTAACTATGGCTACACCTTC.

The chain links TRBV2 to TRBJ2-5; D might be TRBD1 (5 bases). The V end lost 6 bases, the J end lost 5 bases, and 31 bases lay between the germline ends. The CDR3 consists of 19 residues. Germline-derived CDR1 and CDR2 are SNHLY and FYNNEI. Here the CDR3 reads CASSETSLIVQGDRETQYF. In nucleotides, the CDR3 is TGTGCCAGCAGCGAAACCTCCTTAATAGTCCAGGGTGATCGGGAGACCCAGTACTTC.

This chain uses TRBV9 with TRBJ2-2; D gene unclear. This CDR3 has 14 residues. Trimming shortened V by 0 bases and J by 2 bases, and 5 bases separated the two germline ends. The germline gives CDR1 SGDLS, CDR2 YYNGEE. The CDR3: CASSVDRNTGELFF. The CDR3 nucleotides read TGTGCCAGCAGCGTAGATCGTAACACCGGGGAGCTGTTTTTT. Together with reference TRBV9 and TRBJ2-2, the CDR3 gives the full variable domain: DSGVTQTPKHLITATGQRVTLRCSPRSGDLSVYWYQQSLDQGLQFLIQYYNGEERAKGNILERFSAQQFPDLHSELNLSSLELGDSALYFCASSVDRNTGELFFGEGSRLTVL.

The V gene is TRBV7-6, the J gene TRBJ1-2; TRBD1 aligns across 7 bases. Germline CDR1 SGHVS, CDR2 FNYEAQ. The J segment lost 4 bases and the V segment lost 5 bases, leaving 4 bases of the junction unmatched. The CDR3 contains 13 residues. The CDR3 DNA sequence: TGTGCCAGCAGCGAAGGGACAGCCTATGGCTACACCTTC. Amino acid sequence: CASSEGTAYGYTF.

This clone has only a few counts. The rearrangement links TRBV9 to TRBJ2-5; 13 nucleotides agree with TRBD2. The ends lost 4 bases at V and 4 bases at J; junction bases unmatched: 7. The V gene's germline CDR1 is SGDLS and CDR2 YYNGEE. The CDR3 consists of 16 residues. CDR3 in DNA: TGTGCCAGCAGCCCGGGGACTAGCGGGGTGGCAGAGACCCAGTACTTC. Protein sequence: CASSPGTSGVAETQYF. Combining the CDR3 with reference TRBV9 and TRBJ2-5 gives the whole variable domain DSGVTQTPKHLITATGQRVTLRCSPRSGDLSVYWYQQSLDQGLQFLIQYYNGEERAKGNILERFSAQQFPDLHSELNLSSLELGDSALYFCASSPGTSGVAETQYFGPGTRLLVL.

The chain is built from TRBV6-5 and TRBJ2-7, with a possible D match to TRBD1 (6 bases). The germline V and J ends were trimmed by 10 bases and 0 bases, with 16 bases remaining between them. The CDR3 is 14 residues long. Germline V lookup: CDR1 MNHEY, CDR2 SVGAGI. The CDR3, as DNA: TGTGCCACATCCGACAGGATCGCCTCCTACGAGCAGTACTTC. Translated, it gives CATSDRIASYEQYF.

This chain joins TRBV6-5 and TRBJ1-4, with 7 bases identical to TRBD1. Germline-derived CDR1 and CDR2 are MNHEY and SVGAGI. CDR3 length equals 14 residues. V shed 5 bases and J 5 bases; nucleotides not matched to a gene: 5. This CDR3 reads CASSRTGGNEKLFF. The CDR3, as DNA: TGTGCCAGCAGTAGGACAGGCGGGAATGAAAAACTGTTTTTT.

The genes are TRBV5-4 and TRBJ2-3; the D is unclear. The ends were cut back, 0 bases at V and 5 bases at J, with 7 bases in the middle. CDR3 length: 13 residues. The V gene's germline CDR1 is SGHNT and CDR2 YYREEE (reference sequence). In nucleotides, the CDR3 is TGTGCCAGCAGCTTGGGTGCGGAAGATACGCAGTATTTT. Residues: CASSLGAEDTQYF.

The chain uses TRBV7-9 and TRBJ2-1; possibly TRBD1 for D (6 bases). Germline V gene lookup returns CDR1 SEHNR and CDR2 FQNEAQ (reference sequence). CDR3 length: 15 amino acids. Trimming took off 5 bases at V and 1 base at J, with 12 bases between the two ends. The CDR3 loop is CASSQTGWSYNEQFF. The DNA for the CDR3 is TGTGCCAGCAGCCAGACAGGTTGGTCCTACAATGAGCAGTTCTTC. Variable domain in full (rest from reference TRBV7-9 and TRBJ2-1): DTGVSQNPRHKITKRGQNVTFRCDPISEHNRLYWYRQTLGQGPEFLTYFQNEAQLEKSRLLSDRFSAERPKGSFSTLEIQRTEQGDSAMYLCASSQTGWSYNEQFFGPGTRLTVL.